The rows below give T cell receptor beta chains drawn from one sample of a study of shared clonotypes between healthy human individuals. Measured with immunoSEQ multiplex PCR; TCRdb has only the in-frame clones, and not every one. Here the sample spans about 2.3 million clones, around 92% being singletons. The sequencing input was naive CD4+ T cells from PBMCs. The origin of the receptors is a man aged 18 to 30 in good health. Some clones in this sample may be carry-over from other donors' samples. The CDR3 runs from the conserved cysteine through the conserved F or W. D genes are given only for firm matches. Only some rows state a clone size, as once, few, many or a class for expanded clones.

cdr3_length | j_call | d_call | v_call | clone_size | cdr3_nt | cdr3_aa
14 | TRBJ2-1 | TRBD2 | TRBV7-2 | - | TGTGCCAGCAGAGAAGCGGGAGCCTACAATGAGCAGTTCTTC | CASREAGAYNEQFF
13 | TRBJ1-4 | - | TRBV28 | once | TGTGCCAGCTCAGGGGCCCTGTATGAAAAACTGTTTTTT | CASSGALYEKLFF
14 | TRBJ1-4 | - | TRBV28 | - | TGTGCCAGCTGGGGGGGGACGCGAGGCGAAAAACTGTTTTTT | CASWGGTRGEKLFF
11 | TRBJ1-1 | - | TRBV2 | - | TGTGCCAGCAGTGTGGGAGCCCAGGCTTTCTTT | CASSVGAQAFF
16 | TRBJ2-5 | TRBD1 | TRBV28 | - | TGTGCCAGCAGTTTATTTTGGGACAGGGGGCGAGAGACCCAGTACTTC | CASSLFWDRGRETQYF
13 | TRBJ2-7 | TRBD1 | TRBV7-2 | once | TGTGCCAGCAGCTCGGGACAGGGAAACGAGCAGTACTTC | CASSSGQGNEQYF
14 | TRBJ1-2 | - | TRBV2 | - | TGTGCCAGCAGTGTAGGCAGGCACAAAAGTGGCTACACCTTC | CASSVGRHKSGYTF
15 | TRBJ1-1 | - | TRBV19 | - | TGTGCCAGTAGTAGGTTAGTCCCCATGAACACTGAAGCTTTCTTT | CASSRLVPMNTEAFF
14 | TRBJ1-1 | - | TRBV11-2 | few | TGTGCCAGCAGCTTAGATAGAGGGGTCACTGAAGCTTTCTTT | CASSLDRGVTEAFF
12 | TRBJ2-1 | - | TRBV28 | - | TGTGCCAGCAGTTCCCTAGGGTGGGGGAAGTTCTTC | CASSSLGWGKFF
13 | TRBJ1-4 | - | TRBV25-1 | - | TGTGCCAGCAGTGAATGGGGAAATGAAAAACTGTTTTTT | CASSEWGNEKLFF
16 | TRBJ2-3 | - | TRBV14 | - | TGTGCCAGCAGCCCGCTCTGGGGTAATTCTAGGGATACGCAGTATTTT | CASSPLWGNSRDTQYF
12 | TRBJ1-1 | - | TRBV29-1 | - | TGCAGCGTTGGACAGGTCCACACTGAAGCTTTCTTT | CSVGQVHTEAFF
15 | TRBJ2-1 | TRBD2 | TRBV5-1 | - | TGCGCCAGCAGCTTGCGAGCGGGAGGCAACAATGAGCAGTTCTTC | CASSLRAGGNNEQFF
13 | TRBJ2-2 | - | TRBV5-4 | - | TGTGCCAGCAGCTTGGGCTCCACCGGGGAGCTGTTTTTT | CASSLGSTGELFF
13 | TRBJ2-1 | - | TRBV7-2 | - | TGTGCCAGCAGCTTAAACTCTTACAATGAGCAGTTCTTC | CASSLNSYNEQFF
17 | TRBJ1-1 | TRBD1 | TRBV5-1 | - | TGCGCCAGCAGCCGCATGACGGGACAGGCTACGAAGGTGGAAGCTTTCTTT | CASSRMTGQATKVEAFF
13 | TRBJ1-2 | TRBD1 | TRBV6-1 | - | TGTGCCAGCAAAGAAACAGGGGGCTATGGCTACACCTTC | CASKETGGYGYTF
13 | TRBJ2-3 | - | TRBV4-1 | - | TGCGCCAGCAGCCAAGATCGGGCCTGGCCGCAGTATTTT | CASSQDRAWPQYF
15 | TRBJ1-2 | - | TRBV4-1 | - | TGCGCCAGCAGCCCAGGACAGATATATAACTATGGCTACACCTTC | CASSPGQIYNYGYTF
15 | TRBJ2-7 | TRBD2 | TRBV4-1 | - | TGCGCCAGCAGCCAGGCTGGTAGCGGGAGCTACGAGCAGTACTTC | CASSQAGSGSYEQYF
18 | TRBJ2-6 | TRBD1 | TRBV5-1 | - | TGCGCCAGCAGCCGAGGACCGACAGGGGGCGCTGGGGCCAACGTCCTGACTTTC | CASSRGPTGGAGANVLTF
16 | TRBJ1-2 | - | TRBV28 | - | TGTGCCAGCAGTTTAAGAGAAGGGACCCCCCTCTATGGCTACACCTTC | CASSLREGTPLYGYTF
14 | TRBJ2-4 | - | TRBV12-5 | - | TGTGCTAGTTCAGGATCCCAGTTCGGGGACATTCAGTACTTC | CASSGSQFGDIQYF
15 | TRBJ2-1 | - | TRBV5-1 | - | TGCGCCAGCAGCGATCTAGCGTCCTCCTACAATGAGCAGTTCTTC | CASSDLASSYNEQFF
16 | TRBJ1-2 | TRBD1 | TRBV28 | - | TGTGCCAGCAGTGGCCGACAGGGGGTAATGTACTATGGCTACACCTTC | CASSGRQGVMYYGYTF
15 | TRBJ2-4 | TRBD1 | TRBV16 | - | TGTGCCAGCAGCCAAATCGGACAGGGGACAAACATTCAGTACTTC | CASSQIGQGTNIQYF
15 | TRBJ2-4 | - | TRBV4-1 | - | TGCGCCAGCAGCCAAGCAGGGTCCCTTAAAAACATTCAGTACTTC | CASSQAGSLKNIQYF
15 | TRBJ2-2 | - | TRBV30 | - | TGTGCCTGGATTAGTGGTGTGGGGAGCACCGGGGAGCTGTTTTTT | CAWISGVGSTGELFF
17 | TRBJ2-4 | - | TRBV19 | - | TGTGCCAGTAGTATAGAAAGCAGGCCGTGGGCCAAAAACATTCAGTACTTC | CASSIESRPWAKNIQYF
16 | TRBJ2-3 | - | TRBV10-3 | - | TGTGCCATCAGTGAACGTGGGGGTCAGAGCACAGATACGCAGTATTTT | CAISERGGQSTDTQYF
16 | TRBJ1-2 | - | TRBV27 | - | TGTGCCAGCAGTGCCGAGATGGGGGGCCTCACCTATGGCTACACCTTC | CASSAEMGGLTYGYTF
14 | TRBJ1-2 | - | TRBV28 | - | TGTGCCAGCAGTTTGTCCCCCAGGGGCTATGGCTACACCTTC | CASSLSPRGYGYTF
13 | TRBJ2-1 | - | TRBV7-2 | - | TGTGCCAGCAGCGGATGGTTGGGGGAAGCTAAGTTCTTC | CASSGWLGEAKFF
14 | TRBJ1-4 | - | TRBV5-1 | - | TGCGCCAGCAGCCTAGCAGGGTTTGGTGAAAAACTGTTTTTT | CASSLAGFGEKLFF
19 | TRBJ2-1 | - | TRBV11-2 | - | TGTGCCAGCAGCTTACTTCTTGTAGGGGAACTAACCTCCTACAATGAGCAGTTCTTC | CASSLLLVGELTSYNEQFF
20 | TRBJ1-1 | - | TRBV28 | once | TGTGCCAGCAGTGCGTTTATTGGAAAGTCGGCCCAAGGAGGTGACACTGAAGCTTTCTTT | CASSAFIGKSAQGGDTEAFF
17 | TRBJ2-3 | - | TRBV19 | - | TGTGCCAGTAGTAGCCCTCCGTCGCGACCGAGCGGGGATACGCAGTATTTT | CASSSPPSRPSGDTQYF
13 | TRBJ2-2 | TRBD1 | TRBV7-9 | - | TGTGCCAGCAGCTTACAGGACAGGCCAGGCGGGTTTTTT | CASSLQDRPGGFF
15 | TRBJ2-1 | - | TRBV4-2 | - | TGTGCCAGCAGCCGGGACGGAAGCTCCTACAATGAGCAGTTCTTC | CASSRDGSSYNEQFF